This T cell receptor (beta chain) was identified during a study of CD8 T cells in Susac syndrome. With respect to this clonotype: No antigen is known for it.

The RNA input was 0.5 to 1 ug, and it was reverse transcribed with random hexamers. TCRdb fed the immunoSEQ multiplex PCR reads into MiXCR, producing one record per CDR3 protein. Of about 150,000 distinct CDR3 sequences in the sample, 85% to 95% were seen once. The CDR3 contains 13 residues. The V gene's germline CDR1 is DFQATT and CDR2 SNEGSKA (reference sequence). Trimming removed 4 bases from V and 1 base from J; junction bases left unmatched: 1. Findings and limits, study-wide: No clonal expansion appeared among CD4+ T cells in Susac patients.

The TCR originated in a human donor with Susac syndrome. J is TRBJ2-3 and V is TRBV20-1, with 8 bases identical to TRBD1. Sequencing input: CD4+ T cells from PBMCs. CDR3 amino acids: CSAKGQGTDTQYF. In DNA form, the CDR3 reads TGCAGTGCTAAGGGACAGGGCACAGATACGCAGTATTTT.